Described below is a single T cell receptor beta chain sequence and its context. V was cut by 1 base and J by 7 bases, with 10 bases left in between. Germline V lookup: CDR1 LGHDT, CDR2 YNNKEL (reference sequence). This CDR3 is 14 amino acids long. Generated by immunoSEQ multiplex PCR, the TCRdb table keeps only in-frame clones and is missing some. The data show roughly 120,000 clones, approximately 88% seen once. The data originate from a study of control samples from healthy donors and cancer patients. The chain links TRBV3-1 (or the pseudogene TRBV3-2) to TRBJ1-4; a possible D gene is TRBD1 (5 bases). The receptor was isolated from a man between 40 and 49 years old in good health. The sequenced sample consisted of blood. For the CDR3, the DNA is TGTGCCAGCAGCCAAGGGGGCGAAGTTGAAAAACTGTTTTTT. Its translation is CASSQGGEVEKLFF.